This T cell receptor (beta chain) was identified during a study of shared clonotypes between healthy human individuals. Original methodology: Filtering differed for immunoSEQ, which gave only junction sequences without quality scores. Sequencing was performed with immunoSEQ multiplex PCR; in TCRdb, only in-frame clones are kept and a portion is missing. V, J and clone size are taken as reported in that table, and D and trimming were inferred from the DNA itself. Among around 720,000 clones listed, around three quarters were seen once. This clone was observed a few times. CDR3 size: 17 residues. Germline V gene sequence: CDR1 MGHRA, CDR2 YSYEKL. V was pared by 1 base and J by 4 bases, with 17 bases between.

Source material: memory CD4+ T cells sorted from blood. The subset: CD45RA-negative fraction. This clonotype originated in a woman between 25 and 40 years old in good health. V usage is TRBV4-1 and J usage is TRBJ1-5; D gene uncertain. This CDR3 reads CASSQVVSRTQNQPQHF. CDR3 nucleotides: TGCGCCAGCAGCCAAGTAGTTAGTCGGACCCAAAATCAGCCCCAGCATTTT.